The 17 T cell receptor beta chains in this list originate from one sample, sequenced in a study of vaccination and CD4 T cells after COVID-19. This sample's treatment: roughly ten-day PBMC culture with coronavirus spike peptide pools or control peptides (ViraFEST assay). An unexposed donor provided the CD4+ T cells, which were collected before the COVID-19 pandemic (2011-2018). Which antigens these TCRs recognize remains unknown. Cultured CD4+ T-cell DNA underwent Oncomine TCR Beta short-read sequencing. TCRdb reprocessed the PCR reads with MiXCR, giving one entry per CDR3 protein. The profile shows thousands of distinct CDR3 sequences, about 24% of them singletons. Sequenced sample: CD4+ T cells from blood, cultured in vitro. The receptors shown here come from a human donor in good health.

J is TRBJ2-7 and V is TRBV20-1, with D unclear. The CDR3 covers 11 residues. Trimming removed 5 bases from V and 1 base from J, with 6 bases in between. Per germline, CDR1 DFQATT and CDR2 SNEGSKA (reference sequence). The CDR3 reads CSAGRSYEQYF. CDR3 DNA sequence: TGCAGTGCTGGAAGATCCTACGAGCAGTACTTC.

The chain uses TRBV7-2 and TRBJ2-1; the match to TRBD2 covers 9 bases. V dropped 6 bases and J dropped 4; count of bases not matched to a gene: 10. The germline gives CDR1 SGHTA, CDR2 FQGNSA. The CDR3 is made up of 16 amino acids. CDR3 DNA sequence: TGTGCCAGCAGGGCGGGCGGGGGGGCCGAGTACAATGAGCAGTTCTTC. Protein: CASRAGGGAEYNEQFF.

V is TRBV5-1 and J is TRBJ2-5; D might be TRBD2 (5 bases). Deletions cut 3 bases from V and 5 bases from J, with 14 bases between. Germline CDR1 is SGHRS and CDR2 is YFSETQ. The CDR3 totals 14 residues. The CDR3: CASSSGSGKETQYF. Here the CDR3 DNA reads TGCGCCAGCAGCTCGGGGTCCGGGAAGGAGACCCAGTACTTC.

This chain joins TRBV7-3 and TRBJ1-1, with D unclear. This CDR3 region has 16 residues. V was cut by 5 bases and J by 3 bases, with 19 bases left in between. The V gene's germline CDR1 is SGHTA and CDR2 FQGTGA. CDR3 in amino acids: CASSLNRVSTDTEAFF. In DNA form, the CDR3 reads TGTGCCAGCAGCCTCAACCGGGTTTCGACGGACACTGAAGCTTTCTTT.

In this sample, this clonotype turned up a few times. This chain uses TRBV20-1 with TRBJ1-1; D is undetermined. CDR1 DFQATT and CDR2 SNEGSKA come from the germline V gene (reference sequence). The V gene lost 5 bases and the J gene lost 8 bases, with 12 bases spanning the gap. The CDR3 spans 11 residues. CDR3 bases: TGCAGTGCTGATCCGGGTTCCGAAGCTTTCTTT. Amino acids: CSADPGSEAFF.

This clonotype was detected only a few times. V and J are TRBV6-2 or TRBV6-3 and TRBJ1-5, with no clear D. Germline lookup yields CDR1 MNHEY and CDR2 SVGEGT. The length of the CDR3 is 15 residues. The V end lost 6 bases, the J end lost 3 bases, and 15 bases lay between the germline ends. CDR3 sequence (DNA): TGTGCCAGCAGCCCCCCGACCGCCGTCAATCAGCCCCAGCATTTT. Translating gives CASSPPTAVNQPQHF.

The CDR3 sequence is CASSLQTRQGRAFF. CDR3 sequence (DNA): TGTGCCAGCAGCCTACAAACCCGACAGGGTCGGGCTTTCTTT. The chain is built from TRBV7-2 and TRBJ1-1; 7 bases are a match to TRBD1. This CDR3 has 14 residues. Germline values: CDR1 SGHTA, CDR2 FQGNSA. The trim removed 5 bases at V and 11 bases at J, leaving 14 bases unmatched.

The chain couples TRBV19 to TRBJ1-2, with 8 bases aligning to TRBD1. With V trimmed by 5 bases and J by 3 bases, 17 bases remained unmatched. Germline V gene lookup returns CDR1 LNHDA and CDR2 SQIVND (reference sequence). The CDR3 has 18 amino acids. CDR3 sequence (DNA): TGTGCCAGTAGTCTGCTCGGGGCAGGGGGCGCCCGGGACTATGGCTACACCTTC. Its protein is CASSLLGAGGARDYGYTF.

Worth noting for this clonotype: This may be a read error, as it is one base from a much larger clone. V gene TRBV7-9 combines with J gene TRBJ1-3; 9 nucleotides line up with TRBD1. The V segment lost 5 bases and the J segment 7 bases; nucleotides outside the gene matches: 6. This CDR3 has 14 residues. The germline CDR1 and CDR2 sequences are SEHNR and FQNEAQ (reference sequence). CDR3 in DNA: TGTGCCAGCAGCGCGACAGGGGGGTCGAACACCATATATTTT. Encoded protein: CASSATGGSNTIYF. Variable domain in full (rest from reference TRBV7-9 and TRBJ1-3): DTGVSQNPRHKITKRGQNVTFRCDPISEHNRLYWYRQTLGQGPEFLTYFQNEAQLEKSRLLSDRFSAERPKGSFSTLEIQRTEQGDSAMYLCASSATGGSNTIYFGEGSWLTVV.

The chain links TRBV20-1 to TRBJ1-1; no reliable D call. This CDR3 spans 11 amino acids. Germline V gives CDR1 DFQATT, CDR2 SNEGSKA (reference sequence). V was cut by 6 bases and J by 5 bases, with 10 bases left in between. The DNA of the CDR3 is TGCAGTGCATTCCGGATAACTGAAGCTTTCTTT. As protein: CSAFRITEAFF.

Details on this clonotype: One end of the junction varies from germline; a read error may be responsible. This chain's CDR3 is CAGRALAGSNEQYF. CDR3 nucleotide sequence: TGTGCCGGCAGGGCCCTAGCGGGGAGTAACGAGCAGTACTTC. V and J are TRBV6-1 and TRBJ2-7, with 9 bases lining up with TRBD2. CDR1 is MNHNS, CDR2 SASEGT, per germline. The CDR3 runs to 14 residues.

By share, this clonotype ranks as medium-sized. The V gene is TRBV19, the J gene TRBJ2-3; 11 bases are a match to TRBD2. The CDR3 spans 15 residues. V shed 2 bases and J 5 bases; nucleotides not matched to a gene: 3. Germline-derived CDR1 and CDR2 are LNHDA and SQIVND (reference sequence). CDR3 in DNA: TGTGCCAGTAGTATACTAGCGGGGGGCCAAGATACGCAGTATTTT. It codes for CASSILAGGQDTQYF.

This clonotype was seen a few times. CDR3 protein: CASSLTGTGVGEAFF. In DNA form, the CDR3 reads TGTGCCAGCAGCTTAACCGGGACAGGGGTAGGAGAAGCTTTCTTT. The V gene is TRBV7-3, the J gene TRBJ1-1, with TRBD1 identical over 10 bases. Per germline, CDR1 SGHTA and CDR2 FQGTGA. The CDR3 contains 15 residues. V gave up 0 bases and J gave up 8 bases; unmatched junction bases: 6.

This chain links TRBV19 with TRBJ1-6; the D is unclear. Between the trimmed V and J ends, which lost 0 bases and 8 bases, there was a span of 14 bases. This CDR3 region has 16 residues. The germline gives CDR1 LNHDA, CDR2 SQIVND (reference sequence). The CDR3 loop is CASSIEGWVADSPLHF. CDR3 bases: TGTGCCAGTAGTATAGAGGGGTGGGTAGCGGATTCACCCCTCCACTTT.

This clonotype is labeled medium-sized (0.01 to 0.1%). The DNA of the CDR3 is TGCAGTGCTAATACAGGGTTAAAAGCTTTCTTT. Encoded protein: CSANTGLKAFF. The J gene is TRBJ1-1, the V gene TRBV20-1, with D perhaps TRBD1 (6 bases). V shed 4 bases and J shed 9 bases, with 12 bases lying between them. Germline CDR1 and CDR2: DFQATT and SNEGSKA (reference sequence). The CDR3 spans 11 residues.

CDR3 DNA sequence: TGTGCCAGCAGTTACAAGTTGGGTCAGGGGGCGGGGACTGAAGCTTTCTTT. Protein sequence: CASSYKLGQGAGTEAFF. The genes are TRBV6-5 and TRBJ1-1; 8 bases are shared with TRBD1. The CDR3 spans 17 residues. V gave up 2 bases and J gave up 5 bases; unmatched junction bases: 13. The germline V gene has CDR1 MNHEY and CDR2 SVGAGI.

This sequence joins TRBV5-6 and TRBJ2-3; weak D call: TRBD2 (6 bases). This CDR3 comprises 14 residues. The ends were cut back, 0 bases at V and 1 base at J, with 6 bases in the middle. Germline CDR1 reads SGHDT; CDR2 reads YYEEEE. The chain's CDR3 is CASSLGGGTDTQYF. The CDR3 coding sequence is TGTGCCAGCAGCTTGGGCGGGGGCACAGATACGCAGTATTTT. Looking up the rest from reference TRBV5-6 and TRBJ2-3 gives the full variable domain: DAGVTQSPTHLIKTRGQQVTLRCSPKSGHDTVSWYQQALGQGPQFIFQYYEEEERQRGNFPDRFSGHQFPNYSSELNVNALLLGDSALYLCASSLGGGTDTQYFGPGTRLTVL.